The clone carrying this T cell receptor (beta chain) occurred once. From germline, CDR1 is SGDLS and CDR2 YYNGEE. J gave up 4 bases and V 0 bases, and 5 bases lay outside the gene matches. The length of the CDR3 is 16 residues. The data were taken from a study of cytomegalovirus exposure and HLA in healthy donors. Clones were read by immunoSEQ multiplex PCR, and TCRdb kept only the in-frame ones, dropping some. The data show roughly 150,000 clones, over 80% seen once. The sequence was obtained from a man aged 25 to 40 in good health and CMV-seropositive. Sequenced sample: PBMCs. The chain uses TRBV9 and TRBJ2-1, with 9 bases that match TRBD2. The CDR3 DNA follows: TGTGCCAGCAGCGTAGGCGGGGGGGCCGGGTACAATGAGCAGTTCTTC. As protein: CASSVGGGAGYNEQFF.